This record looks at one TCR beta chain sequence and its context. What it recognizes is unknown. Treatment of the sample: oral pan-JAK inhibitor, 5-10 mg twice daily. This record belongs to a study of CD8+ T cells in alopecia areata. Study-level information: Each day, treated patients took oral tofacitinib twice, at 5 to 10 mg per dose.

cDNA serving as the sequencing template came from extracted, reverse transcribed RNA. Repertoires were generated with immunoSEQ multiplex PCR, while TCRdb's copy carries only in-frame clones and drops some. The table records fewer than 200,000 clones, less than 70% of them present only once. Study-wide results and caveats: Scalp samples also yield sequences from resident alphabeta T cells of normal skin.

The CDR3 spans 14 residues. Germline loops: CDR1 SQVTM, CDR2 ANQGSEA. J gave up 6 bases and V 5 bases, and 6 bases lay outside the gene matches. This TCR came from a human donor with alopecia areata. J is TRBJ2-3 and V is TRBV29-1; TRBD1 matches at 12 bases. This sample comprised CD4+ T cells sorted from blood, obtained at week 24, from a patient treated with tofacitinib. The CDR3 protein is CSVSGTGGSDTQYF. CDR3 sequence (DNA): TGCAGCGTTTCCGGGACAGGGGGCAGCGATACGCAGTATTTT.